The rows below give T cell receptor beta chains drawn from one sample of a study of Graves' ophthalmopathy and Graves' hyperthyroidism. TCRdb reprocessed the multiplex PCR reads with MiXCR, giving one entry per CDR3 protein. The data hold about 700,000 distinct CDR3 sequences, with 40% observed a single time. The sample consisted of peripheral blood. These receptors all come from an adult man with Graves' ophthalmopathy. CDR3s include the opening cysteine and the closing phenylalanine or tryptophan. The D gene is left open where the match is weak. Some rows have no size entry. The others give once, few or many, or a class for an expanded clone.

v_gene: TRBV7-9; abundance: -; d_gene: -; j_gene: TRBJ2-1; CDR3aa: CASSAPGQSYNEQFF; CDR3nt: TGTGCCAGCAGCGCGCCGGGACAATCCTACAATGAGCAGTTCTTC
v_gene: TRBV2; abundance: many; d_gene: TRBD1; j_gene: TRBJ1-4; CDR3aa: CASTRTGSPPQLFF; CDR3nt: TGTGCCAGCACCCGGACAGGTTCCCCTCCACAACTGTTTTTT
v_gene: TRBV5-1; abundance: -; d_gene: TRBD2; j_gene: TRBJ2-7; CDR3aa: CASSSGTSGVSYEQYF; CDR3nt: TGCGCCAGCAGCTCCGGGACTAGCGGGGTATCCTACGAGCAGTACTTC
v_gene: TRBV12-3/TRBV12-4; abundance: few; d_gene: -; j_gene: TRBJ2-7; CDR3aa: CASSFSPGEEQYF; CDR3nt: TGTGCCAGCAGTTTCTCCCCGGGTGAAGAGCAGTACTTC
v_gene: TRBV5-8; abundance: many; d_gene: -; j_gene: TRBJ1-6; CDR3aa: CASSLGEGGHRNSPLHF; CDR3nt: TGTGCCAGCAGCTTGGGGGAGGGTGGACACCGTAATTCACCCCTCCACTTT
v_gene: TRBV7-9; abundance: -; d_gene: -; j_gene: TRBJ1-2; CDR3aa: CASSLTGQVYGYTF; CDR3nt: TGTGCCAGCAGCTTAACTGGCCAGGTCTATGGCTACACCTTC
v_gene: TRBV19; abundance: -; d_gene: TRBD1; j_gene: TRBJ1-5; CDR3aa: CASSNPSSGGRQPQHF; CDR3nt: TGTGCCAGTAGTAATCCCTCCTCAGGGGGCCGGCAGCCCCAGCATTTT
v_gene: TRBV7-9; abundance: few; d_gene: -; j_gene: TRBJ1-1; CDR3aa: CASSQPTRGTFMNTEAFF; CDR3nt: TGTGCCAGCAGCCAACCCACCCGGGGAACCTTTATGAACACTGAAGCTTTCTTT
v_gene: TRBV7-2; abundance: -; d_gene: -; j_gene: TRBJ2-1; CDR3aa: CASSLGARAYNEQFF; CDR3nt: TGTGCCAGCAGCTTAGGGGCACGAGCCTACAATGAGCAGTTCTTC
v_gene: TRBV15; abundance: many; d_gene: -; j_gene: TRBJ2-5; CDR3aa: CATSRDFSLGGETQYF; CDR3nt: TGTGCCACCAGCAGGGACTTTTCTTTGGGTGGAGAGACCCAGTACTTC
v_gene: TRBV9; abundance: -; d_gene: -; j_gene: TRBJ1-5; CDR3aa: CASSQKGSGPQHF; CDR3nt: TGTGCCAGCAGCCAGAAGGGGTCAGGGCCCCAGCATTTT
v_gene: TRBV10-3; abundance: -; d_gene: -; j_gene: TRBJ1-1; CDR3aa: CAISESGRPGVDTEAFF; CDR3nt: TGTGCCATCAGTGAGTCGGGGAGGCCGGGCGTCGACACTGAAGCTTTCTTT
v_gene: TRBV20-1; abundance: many; d_gene: TRBD1; j_gene: TRBJ1-1; CDR3aa: CSALDRQNTEAFF; CDR3nt: TGCAGTGCTTTGGACAGGCAGAACACTGAAGCTTTCTTT
v_gene: TRBV7-9; abundance: few; d_gene: TRBD1; j_gene: TRBJ1-5; CDR3aa: CASSKTAGQDNQPQHF; CDR3nt: TGTGCCAGCAGCAAGACCGCGGGACAGGACAATCAGCCCCAGCATTTT
v_gene: TRBV7-9; abundance: -; d_gene: -; j_gene: TRBJ2-2; CDR3aa: CASSHPGELFF; CDR3nt: TGTGCCAGCTCCCACCCCGGGGAGCTGTTTTTT
v_gene: TRBV9; abundance: many; d_gene: -; j_gene: TRBJ2-7; CDR3aa: CASSASLTSYEQYF; CDR3nt: TGTGCCAGCAGCGCATCCCTGACTAGCTACGAGCAGTACTTC